Listed below are T cell receptor beta chains from one sample, sequenced in a study of blood T cell repertoires in COVID-19. Clones were sequenced by immunoSEQ multiplex PCR, and TCRdb holds only the in-frame ones, with some missing. This sample carries 140,000 or so clones, around 86% of them seen once, and the ten largest clones take roughly 12%. The sequencing sample was made of PBMCs or T cells enriched from blood (not recorded which). The receptors originated from a man aged 55 to 69 who had recovered from COVID-19. Each CDR3 is given with its conserved first and last residue. A D gene is named only where the DNA matches it firmly. Only some rows state a clone size, as once, few, many or a class for expanded clones.

J | V | size | D | DNA | CDR3
TRBJ2-3 | TRBV10-3 | . | . | TGTGCCATCAGGGATACAGGCACAGATACGCAGTATTTT | CAIRDTGTDTQYF
TRBJ2-1 | TRBV28 | . | . | TGTGCCAGCAGTCCGATCTTCAGTGAGCAGTTCTTC | CASSPIFSEQFF
TRBJ2-5 | TRBV7-9 | . | . | TGTGCCAGCACCCGGCTAGGTGGGCAAGAGACCCAGTACTTC | CASTRLGGQETQYF
TRBJ2-2 | TRBV5-1 | . | TRBD2 | TGCGCCAGCAGCTCGGGACTAGCGGGGGGGCCGCAAACCGGGGAGCTGTTTTTT | CASSSGLAGGPQTGELFF
TRBJ2-2 | TRBV4-1 | . | . | TGCGCCAGCAGCCAAGCGGAGGGGTCCGGGGAGCTGTTTTTT | CASSQAEGSGELFF
TRBJ1-6 | TRBV13 | . | TRBD1 | TGTGCCAGCAGCGGAGACAGGGTACAGGATTCACCCCTCCACTTT | CASSGDRVQDSPLHF
TRBJ2-1 | TRBV5-1 | . | TRBD2 | TGCGCCAGCAGCCCTAGCGGGAGGACATACAATGAGCAGTTCTTC | CASSPSGRTYNEQFF
TRBJ1-2 | TRBV9 | . | . | TGTGCCAGCACCCTTAGAGGTCCAGAGAGCTATGGCTACACCTTC | CASTLRGPESYGYTF
TRBJ1-1 | TRBV5-1 | . | . | TGCGCCAGCAGCTTGGGTCAAGGCGGATTGAACACTGAAGCTTTCTTT | CASSLGQGGLNTEAFF
TRBJ2-7 | TRBV5-5 | . | . | TGTGCCAGCAGCTTGGGTGGGGCCCCCTACGAGCAGTACTTC | CASSLGGAPYEQYF
TRBJ1-4 | TRBV19 | . | . | TGTGCCAGTAGTACACTCGACAGGTCTTCTAATGAAAAACTGTTTTTT | CASSTLDRSSNEKLFF
TRBJ1-2 | TRBV6-5 | . | . | TGTGCCAGCAGCCGTACTACTGATAACTATGGCTACACCTTC | CASSRTTDNYGYTF
TRBJ2-7 | TRBV7-9 | . | . | TGTGCCAGCAGCTCTTCGGGCGAGCAGTACTTC | CASSSSGEQYF
TRBJ1-3 | TRBV30 | . | . | TGTGCCTGGACGGGAAGAGGGCACTCTGGAAACACCATATATTTT | CAWTGRGHSGNTIYF
TRBJ2-1 | TRBV7-9 | . | TRBD2 | TGTGCCAGCAGCTTAAGCGGGGGGGTCGATGAGCAGTTCTTC | CASSLSGGVDEQFF
TRBJ2-1 | TRBV2 | . | TRBD1 | TGTGCCAGCAGGCCGGACAGGGGGGACAATGAGCAGTTCTTC | CASRPDRGDNEQFF
TRBJ1-5 | TRBV6-1 | . | . | TGTGCCAGCAGTGAAGCGGAGATGAGACTCTTTAGCAATCAGCCCCAGCATTTT | CASSEAEMRLFSNQPQHF
TRBJ2-1 | TRBV5-4 | . | TRBD2 | TGTGCCAGCAGCCGGGGGGGAAGCTCCTACAATGAGCAGTTCTTC | CASSRGGSSYNEQFF
TRBJ1-1 | TRBV6-5 | . | TRBD1 | TGTGCCAGCAGCCTACAGGGGACGAACACTGAAGCTTTCTTT | CASSLQGTNTEAFF
TRBJ2-1 | TRBV6-2/TRBV6-3 | . | TRBD2 | TGTGCCAGCAGTGATAACGGACGGACGCCTAGCGGAGCCTCCTACAATGAGCAGTTCTTC | CASSDNGRTPSGASYNEQFF
TRBJ2-7 | TRBV4-1 | . | . | TGCGCCAGCAGCCAACACCAAGGGGACTACGAGCAGTACTTC | CASSQHQGDYEQYF
TRBJ2-7 | TRBV20-1 | . | . | TGCAGTGCTAGTCCAACAGGGAACGAGCAGTACTTC | CSASPTGNEQYF
TRBJ2-2 | TRBV3-1/TRBV3-2 | . | TRBD2 | TGTGCCAGCAGCCAAGATCCCCGATTAGCGGGGGGCGGGGAGCTGTTTTTT | CASSQDPRLAGGGELFF
TRBJ1-6 | TRBV19 | . | . | TGTGCCAGTAGTCTCCGTGGGGCTCCCCTCCACTTT | CASSLRGAPLHF
TRBJ1-2 | TRBV25-1 | . | TRBD1 | TGTGCCAGCAGTGAACCCGGGACAGCCTATGGCTACACCTTC | CASSEPGTAYGYTF
TRBJ1-5 | TRBV10-2 | once | TRBD1 | TGCGCCAGCAGGAATGACAGGGGTAGCAATCAGCCCCAGCATTTT | CASRNDRGSNQPQHF
TRBJ2-3 | TRBV15 | . | TRBD1 | TGTGCCACCAGCAGAGGACAGGGAAGGGGAGATACGCAGTATTTT | CATSRGQGRGDTQYF
TRBJ1-1 | TRBV19 | . | . | TGTGCCAGTAGTATAGGACAGCACCGGAGGAACACTGAAGCTTTCTTT | CASSIGQHRRNTEAFF
TRBJ2-3 | TRBV4-1 | . | TRBD2 | TGCGCCAGCAGCCAAGCTTCGATACCCGGACTAGGAAACACAGATACGCAGTATTTT | CASSQASIPGLGNTDTQYF
TRBJ2-7 | TRBV19 | few | TRBD1 | TGTGCCAGTAGCCTCGGGACAGGACGCTCCTACGAGCAGTACTTC | CASSLGTGRSYEQYF
TRBJ2-7 | TRBV20-1 | . | . | TGCAGTGCTAGTCCTCTCTACGAGCAGTACTTC | CSASPLYEQYF
TRBJ2-4 | TRBV28 | . | TRBD2 | TGTGCCAGCATTGGGAGGGTGGCAGGTCGAAACATTCAGTACTTC | CASIGRVAGRNIQYF
TRBJ2-7 | TRBV4-1 | . | TRBD1 | TGCGCCAGCAGCCAACCCGGGACAGGGGTTTACGAGCAGTACTTC | CASSQPGTGVYEQYF
TRBJ1-5 | TRBV5-5 | few | . | TGTGCCAGCAGCCTGGACTGGAATCAGCCCCAGCATTTT | CASSLDWNQPQHF
TRBJ2-1 | TRBV27 | . | TRBD2 | TGTGCCAGCAGTTTCCCTAGCGGGAGTCAGTATGAGCAGTTCTTC | CASSFPSGSQYEQFF
TRBJ1-4 | TRBV14 | . | . | TGTGCCAGCAGCGTGACGGGGTGGGCTAATGAAAAACTGTTTTTT | CASSVTGWANEKLFF
TRBJ1-1 | TRBV4-1 | . | . | TGCGCCAGCAGCCACATTGGGGCAGGGAGGACTGAAGCTTTCTTT | CASSHIGAGRTEAFF
TRBJ1-5 | TRBV19 | once | . | TGTGCCAGTAGCCAGAACAATCAGCCCCAGCATTTT | CASSQNNQPQHF
TRBJ2-1 | TRBV6-4 | . | . | TGTGCCAGCAGTGCGTTTGGTGCTCTGAGCTCCTACAATGAGCAGTTCTTC | CASSAFGALSSYNEQFF
TRBJ1-4 | TRBV9 | . | TRBD1 | TGTGCCAGCAGCGGACAGGGGGCGTCGTTTGAAAAACTGTTTTTT | CASSGQGASFEKLFF
TRBJ1-1 | TRBV19 | . | . | TGTGCCAGTTGGGGCCTCGAAGCTTTCTTT | CASWGLEAFF
TRBJ2-7 | TRBV27 | . | TRBD1 | TGTGCCAGCAGTTTGACAGGGGGCCACGAGCAGTACTTC | CASSLTGGHEQYF
TRBJ1-3 | TRBV5-8 | . | . | TGTGCCAGCAGCTTGGGTACAGCACGGGGGTTCACCATATATTTT | CASSLGTARGFTIYF
TRBJ2-2 | TRBV28 | . | . | TGTGCCAGTGGACTTAACACCGGGGAGCTGTTTTTT | CASGLNTGELFF
TRBJ1-1 | TRBV5-4 | . | . | TGTGCCAGCAGCTTCCGGCGGGGGACGAACACTGAAGCTTTCTTT | CASSFRRGTNTEAFF
TRBJ1-2 | TRBV5-1 | . | . | TGCGCCAGCAGCTTGGAGGGGTTTTTTCTTAGCACCTTC | CASSLEGFFLSTF
TRBJ1-5 | TRBV10-3 | . | . | TGTGCCATCAGTGAGTCGAAGCTGTACAGGAGCAATCAGCCCCAGCATTTT | CAISESKLYRSNQPQHF
TRBJ1-5 | TRBV7-9 | . | TRBD1 | TGTGCCAGCAGCCGTATGGACAGGCCTGGTCCCCAGCATTTT | CASSRMDRPGPQHF
TRBJ1-6 | TRBV5-1 | . | TRBD1 | TGCGCCAGCAGTTCGGACAGGGGGAATTCACCCCTCCACTTT | CASSSDRGNSPLHF
TRBJ1-1 | TRBV19 | . | . | TGTGCCAGTAGCCCCCCAAGAGGCGGGATGAACACTGAAGCTTTCTTT | CASSPPRGGMNTEAFF
TRBJ2-1 | TRBV5-4 | . | TRBD1 | TGTGCCAGCAGCCTACGGGACAGGGGGTACAATGAGCAGTTCTTC | CASSLRDRGYNEQFF
TRBJ1-2 | TRBV29-1 | . | . | TGCAGCGATACATCCCTCCGTGGCTACACCTTC | CSDTSLRGYTF
TRBJ2-2 | TRBV3-1/TRBV3-2 | . | . | TGTGCCAGCAGCCACCTGTACACCGGGGAGCTGTTTTTT | CASSHLYTGELFF
TRBJ1-6 | TRBV12-3/TRBV12-4 | few | . | TGTGCCAGCATGAGGGGGTCTAATTCACCCCTCCACTTT | CASMRGSNSPLHF